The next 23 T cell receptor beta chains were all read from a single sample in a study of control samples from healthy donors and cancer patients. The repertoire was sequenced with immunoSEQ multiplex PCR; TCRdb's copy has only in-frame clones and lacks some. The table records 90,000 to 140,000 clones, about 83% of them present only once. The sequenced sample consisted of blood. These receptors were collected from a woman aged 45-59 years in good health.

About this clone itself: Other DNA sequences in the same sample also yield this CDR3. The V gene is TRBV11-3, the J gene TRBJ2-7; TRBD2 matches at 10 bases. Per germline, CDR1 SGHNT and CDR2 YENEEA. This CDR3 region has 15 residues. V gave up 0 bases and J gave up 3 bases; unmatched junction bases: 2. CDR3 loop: CASSLDSSGSYEQYF. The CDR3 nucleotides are TGTGCCAGCAGCTTAGATTCTAGCGGGAGCTACGAGCAGTACTTC.

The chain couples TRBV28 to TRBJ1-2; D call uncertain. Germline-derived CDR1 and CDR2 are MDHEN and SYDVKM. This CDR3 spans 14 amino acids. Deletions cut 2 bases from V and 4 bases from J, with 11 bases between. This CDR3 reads CASSLITQTYGYTF. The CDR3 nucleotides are TGTGCCAGCAGTTTAATAACGCAGACCTATGGCTACACCTTC.

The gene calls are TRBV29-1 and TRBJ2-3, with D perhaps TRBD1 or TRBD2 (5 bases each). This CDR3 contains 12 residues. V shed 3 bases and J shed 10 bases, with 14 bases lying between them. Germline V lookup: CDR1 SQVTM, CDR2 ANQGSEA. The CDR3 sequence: CSVEEPGRAQYF. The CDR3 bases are TGCAGCGTTGAGGAACCGGGGCGAGCGCAGTATTTT.

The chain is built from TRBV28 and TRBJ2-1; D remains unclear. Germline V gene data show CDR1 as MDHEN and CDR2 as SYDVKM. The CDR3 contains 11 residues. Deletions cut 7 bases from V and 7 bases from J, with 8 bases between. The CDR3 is CASTHQNEQFF. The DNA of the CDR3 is TGTGCCAGCACCCACCAGAATGAGCAGTTCTTC.

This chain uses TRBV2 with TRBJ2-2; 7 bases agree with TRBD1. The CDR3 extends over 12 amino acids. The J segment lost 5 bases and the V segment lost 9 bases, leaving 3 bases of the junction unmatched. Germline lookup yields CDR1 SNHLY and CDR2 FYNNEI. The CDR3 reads CASQQGTGELFF. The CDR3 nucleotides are TGTGCCAGTCAACAGGGGACCGGGGAGCTGTTTTTT. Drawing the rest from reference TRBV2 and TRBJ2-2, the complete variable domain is EPEVTQTPSHQVTQMGQEVILRCVPISNHLYFYWYRQILGQKVEFLVSFYNNEISEKSEIFDDQFSVERPDGSNFTLKIRSTKLEDSAMYFCASQQGTGELFFGEGSRLTVL.

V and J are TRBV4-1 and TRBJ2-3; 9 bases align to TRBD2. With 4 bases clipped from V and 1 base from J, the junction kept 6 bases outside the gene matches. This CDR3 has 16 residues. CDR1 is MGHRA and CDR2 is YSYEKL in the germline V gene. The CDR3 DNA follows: TGCGCCAGCAGCCTGGGTAGCGGGAGTGGCACAGATACGCAGTATTTT. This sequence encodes CASSLGSGSGTDTQYF.

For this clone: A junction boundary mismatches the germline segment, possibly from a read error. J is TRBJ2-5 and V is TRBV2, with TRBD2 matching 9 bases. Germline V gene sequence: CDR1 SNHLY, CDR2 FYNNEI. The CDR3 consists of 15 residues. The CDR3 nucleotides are TGTGCCAGCAGCGAAGGGGCTAGCGGGATGGAGACCCAGTACTTC. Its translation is CASSEGASGMETQYF.

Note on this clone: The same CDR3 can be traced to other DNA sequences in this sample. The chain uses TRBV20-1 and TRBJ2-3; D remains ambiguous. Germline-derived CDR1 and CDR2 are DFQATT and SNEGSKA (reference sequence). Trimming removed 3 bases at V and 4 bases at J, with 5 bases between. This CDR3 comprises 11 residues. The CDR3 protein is CSASPSDTQYF. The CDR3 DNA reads TGCAGTGCTAGCCCTTCAGATACGCAGTATTTT.

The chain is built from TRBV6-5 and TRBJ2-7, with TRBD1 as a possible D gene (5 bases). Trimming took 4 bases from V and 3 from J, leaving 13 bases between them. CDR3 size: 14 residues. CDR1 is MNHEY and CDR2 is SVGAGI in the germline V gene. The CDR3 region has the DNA TGTGCCAGCAGTTCCTCGGACAAGTACTACGAGCAGTACTTC. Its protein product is CASSSSDKYYEQYF.

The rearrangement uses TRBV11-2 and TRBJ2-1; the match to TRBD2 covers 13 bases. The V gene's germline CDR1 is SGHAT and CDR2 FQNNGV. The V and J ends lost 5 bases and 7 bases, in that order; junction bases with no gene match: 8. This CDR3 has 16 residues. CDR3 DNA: TGTGCCAGCAGCCGGACTAGCGGGAGAAGAGGTAATGAGCAGTTCTTC. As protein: CASSRTSGRRGNEQFF.

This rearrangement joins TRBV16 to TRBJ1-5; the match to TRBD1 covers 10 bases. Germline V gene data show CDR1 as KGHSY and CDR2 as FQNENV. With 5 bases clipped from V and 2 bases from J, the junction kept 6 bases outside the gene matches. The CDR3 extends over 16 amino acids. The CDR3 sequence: CASSERDRGGNQPQHF. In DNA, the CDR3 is TGTGCCAGCAGCGAACGGGACAGGGGTGGCAATCAGCCCCAGCATTTT.

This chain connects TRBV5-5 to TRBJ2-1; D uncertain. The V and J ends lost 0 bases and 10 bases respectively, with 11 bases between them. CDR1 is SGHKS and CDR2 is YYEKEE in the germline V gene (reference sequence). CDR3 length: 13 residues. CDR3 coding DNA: TGTGCCAGCAGCTTGGTATGGGATCGCGAGCAGTTCTTC. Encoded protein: CASSLVWDREQFF.

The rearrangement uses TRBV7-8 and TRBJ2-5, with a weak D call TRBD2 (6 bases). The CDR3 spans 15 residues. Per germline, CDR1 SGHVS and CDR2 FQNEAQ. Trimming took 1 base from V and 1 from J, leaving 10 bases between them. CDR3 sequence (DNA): TGTGCCAGCAGCTTAGGTGTAGCGGCCCAAGAGACCCAGTACTTC. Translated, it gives CASSLGVAAQETQYF.

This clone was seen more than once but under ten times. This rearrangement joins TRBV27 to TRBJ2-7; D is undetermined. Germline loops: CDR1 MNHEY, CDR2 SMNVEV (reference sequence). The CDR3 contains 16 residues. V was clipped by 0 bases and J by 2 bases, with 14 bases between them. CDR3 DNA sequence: TGTGCCAGCAGTTTATCGGGCCCGAGCCCTACCTACGAGCAGTACTTC. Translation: CASSLSGPSPTYEQYF.

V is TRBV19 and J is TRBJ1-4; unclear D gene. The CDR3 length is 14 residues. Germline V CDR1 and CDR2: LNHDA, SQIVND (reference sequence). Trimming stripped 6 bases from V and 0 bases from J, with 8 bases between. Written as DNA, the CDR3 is TGTGCCAGTAGACGAGCAGCAACTAATGAAAAACTGTTTTTT. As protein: CASRRAATNEKLFF.

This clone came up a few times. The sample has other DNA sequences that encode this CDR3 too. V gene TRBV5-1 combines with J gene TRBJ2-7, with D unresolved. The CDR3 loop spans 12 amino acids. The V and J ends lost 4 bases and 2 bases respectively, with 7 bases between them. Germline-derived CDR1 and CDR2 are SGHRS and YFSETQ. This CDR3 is CASSLGTYEQYF. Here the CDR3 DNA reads TGCGCCAGCAGCCTAGGGACCTACGAGCAGTACTTC.

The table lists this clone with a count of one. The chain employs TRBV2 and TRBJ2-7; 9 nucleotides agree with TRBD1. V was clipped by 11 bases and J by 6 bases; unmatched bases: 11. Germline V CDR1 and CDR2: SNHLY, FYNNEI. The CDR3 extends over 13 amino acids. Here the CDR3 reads CAGLRDRVLEQYF. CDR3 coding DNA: TGTGCCGGACTCCGGGACAGGGTACTCGAGCAGTACTTC.

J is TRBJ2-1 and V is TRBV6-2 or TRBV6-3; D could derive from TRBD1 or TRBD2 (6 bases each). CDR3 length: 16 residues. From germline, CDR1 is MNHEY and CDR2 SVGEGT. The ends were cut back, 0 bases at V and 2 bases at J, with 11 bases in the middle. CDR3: CASSYSPGGTYNEQFF. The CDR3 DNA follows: TGTGCCAGCAGTTACTCCCCCGGGGGCACCTACAATGAGCAGTTCTTC.

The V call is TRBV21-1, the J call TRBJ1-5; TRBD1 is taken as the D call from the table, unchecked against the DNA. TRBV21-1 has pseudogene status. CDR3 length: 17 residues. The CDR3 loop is CASSTQGGSIGNQPQHF. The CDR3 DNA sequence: TGTGCCAGCAGCACACAGGGGGGATCGATAGGTAATCAGCCCCAGCATTTT.

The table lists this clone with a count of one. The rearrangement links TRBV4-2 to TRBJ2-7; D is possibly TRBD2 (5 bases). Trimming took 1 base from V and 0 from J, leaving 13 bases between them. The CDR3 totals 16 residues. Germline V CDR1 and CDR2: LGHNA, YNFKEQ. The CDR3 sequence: CASSQGVSEVSYEQYF. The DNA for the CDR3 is TGTGCCAGCAGCCAAGGCGTATCGGAGGTCTCCTACGAGCAGTACTTC.

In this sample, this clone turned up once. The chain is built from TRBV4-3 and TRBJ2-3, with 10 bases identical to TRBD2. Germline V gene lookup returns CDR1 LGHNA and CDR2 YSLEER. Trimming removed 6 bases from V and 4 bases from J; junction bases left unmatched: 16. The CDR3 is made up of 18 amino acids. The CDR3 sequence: CASSPNPATSGWADTQYF. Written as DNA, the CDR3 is TGCGCCAGCAGTCCCAATCCGGCGACTAGCGGGTGGGCAGATACGCAGTATTTT.

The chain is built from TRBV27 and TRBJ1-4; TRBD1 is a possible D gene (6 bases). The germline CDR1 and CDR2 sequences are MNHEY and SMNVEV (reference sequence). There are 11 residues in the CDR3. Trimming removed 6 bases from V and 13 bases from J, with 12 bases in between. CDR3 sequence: CASSKGGPLFF. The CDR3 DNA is TGTGCCAGCAGCAAGGGGGGTCCACTGTTTTTT. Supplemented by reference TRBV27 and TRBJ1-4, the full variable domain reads EAQVTQNPRYLITVTGKKLTVTCSQNMNHEYMSWYRQDPGLGLRQIYYSMNVEVTDKGDVPEGYKVSRKEKRNFPLILESPSPNQTSLYFCASSKGGPLFFGSGTQLSVL.

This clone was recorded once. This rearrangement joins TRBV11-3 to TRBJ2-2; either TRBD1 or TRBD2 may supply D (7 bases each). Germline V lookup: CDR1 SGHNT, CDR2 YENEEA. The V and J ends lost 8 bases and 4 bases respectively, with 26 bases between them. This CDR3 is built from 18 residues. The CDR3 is CASCQGGLADPGTGELFF. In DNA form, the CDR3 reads TGTGCCAGCTGCCAGGGGGGGCTAGCGGACCCTGGCACCGGGGAGCTGTTTTTT.